This T cell receptor (beta chain) was sequenced in a study of PD-1 blockade in classical Hodgkin lymphoma. Method: immunoSEQ multiplex PCR; TCRdb's copy keeps in-frame clones and lacks some. The sample lists some 84,000 clones; about nine tenths were seen once. About this clone itself: Antigen specificity is unknown.

Every patient was affected by relapse after autologous stem cell transplantation, while exposure to brentuximab vedotin was not uniform. Overall study results and limits: Relative to healthy donors, newly diagnosed patients reportedly had lower baseline TCR diversity, which was reported as lower still in relapsed/refractory patients. Researchers reported that CD4+ TCR diversity, though not CD8+, rose significantly by C4D1. No one has yet defined what causes the repertoire differences, which may be disease activity or prior therapy. The baseline diversity of complete responders showed similarity to that of newly diagnosed patients.

The CDR3 loop spans 17 amino acids. Trimming at V came to 2 bases and at J to 2 bases, leaving 9 bases not matched to a gene. Germline V gene data show CDR1 as SGHRS and CDR2 as YFSETQ. This chain links TRBV5-1 with TRBJ2-3; 9 nucleotides align to TRBD1. Material: peripheral blood mononuclear cells (PBMCs), obtained before the second cycle of nivolumab. This sequence originates from a human donor with classical Hodgkin lymphoma. CDR3 nucleotides: TGCGCCAGCAGCTTTATACCGGGACAGGGCTCCACAGATACGCAGTATTTT. Its protein product is CASSFIPGQGSTDTQYF.